These 20 T cell receptor beta chains were sequenced from one sample in a study of blood T cell repertoires in COVID-19. Clones were read by immunoSEQ multiplex PCR, and TCRdb kept only the in-frame ones, dropping some. The profile shows 150,000 or so clones, 75% to 90% of them singletons. Sequenced: PBMCs or T cells enriched from blood (not recorded which). These receptors came from a man between 65 and 79 years old who had been exposed to COVID-19.

The rearrangement uses TRBV25-1 and TRBJ2-7; no clear D. This CDR3 comprises 13 residues. CDR1 and CDR2 from the germline V gene are MGHDK and SYGVNS. V lost 3 bases to trimming and J lost 7 bases, with 13 bases between them. The CDR3 coding sequence is TGTGCCAGCAGTGATGACTGGCAAGTTGAGCAGTACTTC. Its protein is CASSDDWQVEQYF.

The chain combines TRBV6-5 with TRBJ1-2; D gene unclear. The CDR3 loop spans 13 amino acids. V lost 8 bases and J 2 bases, leaving 12 bases between the germline ends. The germline CDR1 and CDR2 sequences are MNHEY and SVGAGI. CDR3 loop: CASHPYENYGYTF. The CDR3 DNA reads TGTGCCAGCCACCCCTACGAGAACTATGGCTACACCTTC.

This chain joins TRBV4-1 and TRBJ1-2; TRBD1 might be the D (6 bases). CDR3 length: 14 residues. The V end lost 3 bases, the J end lost 3 bases, and 11 bases lay between the germline ends. CDR1 and CDR2 (germline): MGHRA, YSYEKL. Here the CDR3 reads CASSQEPGDYGYTF. The CDR3 DNA sequence: TGCGCCAGCAGCCAGGAGCCAGGGGACTATGGCTACACCTTC.

The CDR3 nucleotides read TGTGCCAGCAGCCCTCGGGGCGGGACAGGCCCCTACGAGCAGTACTTC. Translation gives CASSPRGGTGPYEQYF. This chain connects TRBV28 to TRBJ2-7; 8 bases are shared with TRBD1. The CDR3 consists of 16 residues. The germline CDR1 and CDR2 sequences are MDHEN and SYDVKM. J gave up 2 bases and V 6 bases, and 12 bases lay outside the gene matches.

The chain links TRBV4-1 to TRBJ1-4, with TRBD1 as a possible D gene (5 bases). This CDR3 region has 15 residues. V lost 1 base, J lost 5 bases, and 11 bases lay in between. Germline values: CDR1 MGHRA, CDR2 YSYEKL. CDR3 bases: TGCGCCAGCAGCCAAGTTGACAGCGAGAATGAAAAACTGTTTTTT. Its translation is CASSQVDSENEKLFF.

Concerning this clone itself: At one boundary the junction diverges from the germline segment, which might be a read error. This sequence joins TRBV29-1 and TRBJ2-2; TRBD2 matches 7 bases. The CDR3 is 14 residues long. The V gene's germline CDR1 is SQVTM and CDR2 ANQGSEA. The DNA of the CDR3 is TGCGGCGTGGGGGGGACTTCTAACACCGGGGAGCTGTTTTTT. Translating it yields CGVGGTSNTGELFF.

The chain links TRBV30 to TRBJ1-3; no clear D gene. The V gene's germline CDR1 is GTSNPN and CDR2 SVGIG (reference sequence). Between the trimmed V and J ends, which lost 5 bases and 1 base, there was a span of 15 bases. The CDR3 runs 15 residues. The CDR3 spells CAWDQIHQSGNTIYF. In DNA form, the CDR3 reads TGTGCCTGGGACCAAATACACCAATCTGGAAACACCATATATTTT.

This chain joins TRBV7-2 and TRBJ1-1, with 9 bases lining up with TRBD1. The junction had 9 bases not matched to a gene; V was cut back by 3 bases and J by 4 bases. CDR1 is SGHTA and CDR2 is FQGNSA in the germline V gene. The CDR3 is 16 amino acids. The CDR3 loop reads CASSFARATGGTEAFF. CDR3 in DNA: TGTGCCAGCAGCTTTGCCCGGGCGACAGGGGGCACTGAAGCTTTCTTT.

This CDR3 is CASSDAGTANTEAFF. The CDR3 DNA follows: TGCGCCAGCAGTGATGCCGGGACAGCCAACACTGAAGCTTTCTTT. The V gene is TRBV10-1, the J gene TRBJ1-1; 7 bases fit TRBD1. The CDR3 contains 15 residues. J lost 2 bases, V lost 3 bases, and 6 bases had no gene match. Germline lookup yields CDR1 WNHNN and CDR2 SYGVQD (reference sequence).

The chain uses TRBV5-6 and TRBJ2-7, with D uncertain. Germline loops: CDR1 SGHDT, CDR2 YYEEEE. CDR3 length: 11 amino acids. V lost 4 bases, J lost 10 bases, and 12 bases lay in between. The CDR3 DNA is TGTGCCAGCAGCCTTTCTACGAATCAGTACTTC. Its translation: CASSLSTNQYF.

V gene TRBV29-1 combines with J gene TRBJ1-3; no definite D call. Germline V gene lookup returns CDR1 SQVTM and CDR2 ANQGSEA. Trimming took off 1 base at V and 0 bases at J, with 10 bases between the two ends. The CDR3 loop spans 15 amino acids. CDR3 region: CSVEVVAVSGNTIYF. For the CDR3, the DNA is TGCAGCGTTGAAGTGGTGGCAGTCTCTGGAAACACCATATATTTT.

The J gene is TRBJ1-5, the V gene TRBV19, with D perhaps matching TRBD1 (5 bases). Germline loops: CDR1 LNHDA, CDR2 SQIVND (reference sequence). CDR3 length: 15 residues. V lost 1 base and J lost 1, with 8 bases in between. Written as DNA, the CDR3 is TGTGCCAGTAGTATAGTGGGGCAGAGCAATCAGCCCCAGCATTTT. Amino acids: CASSIVGQSNQPQHF. Together with reference TRBV19 and TRBJ1-5, the CDR3 gives the full variable domain: DGGITQSPKYLFRKEGQNVTLSCEQNLNHDAMYWYRQDPGQGLRLIYYSQIVNDFQKGDIAEGYSVSREKKESFPLTVTSAQKNPTAFYLCASSIVGQSNQPQHFGDGTRLSIL.

The rearrangement uses TRBV4-3 and TRBJ1-1, with D unresolved. This CDR3 region has 15 residues. Per germline, CDR1 LGHNA and CDR2 YSLEER. The germline V and J ends were trimmed by 4 bases and 0 bases, with 12 bases remaining between them. CDR3 bases: TGCGCCAGCAGCCGCCTAGGGAGGATGAACACTGAAGCTTTCTTT. Its protein is CASSRLGRMNTEAFF.

The chain couples TRBV3-1 (or the pseudogene TRBV3-2) to TRBJ1-2; 8 nucleotides agree with TRBD1. After removal of 4 bases from V and 4 bases from J, the junction contained 5 bases not matched to a gene. The CDR3 runs 14 residues. Germline values: CDR1 LGHDT, CDR2 YNNKEL (reference sequence). CDR3 DNA: TGTGCCAGCAGCCCCGGACAGGGCCTCTATGGCTACACCTTC. Protein: CASSPGQGLYGYTF.

The chain combines TRBV12-3 or TRBV12-4 with TRBJ1-6; D is uncertain. Between the trimmed V and J ends, which lost 10 bases and 6 bases, there was a span of 13 bases. This CDR3 is built from 13 residues. The CDR3 spells CATSPGINSPLHF. The CDR3 DNA follows: TGTGCCACCAGCCCGGGGATTAATTCACCCCTCCACTTT.

This chain uses TRBV18 with TRBJ2-6, with D maybe TRBD1 (5 bases). V was pared by 4 bases and J by 2 bases, with 9 bases between. This CDR3 comprises 15 residues. Germline V lookup: CDR1 KGHSH, CDR2 LQKENI. The CDR3 loop reads CASSRTGPGANVLTF. The CDR3 bases are TGTGCCAGCTCACGTACAGGCCCTGGGGCCAACGTCCTGACTTTC.

The rearrangement joins TRBV28 to TRBJ1-2, with TRBD1 as a possible D gene (6 bases). The CDR3 is 17 residues long. V was cut by 6 bases and J by 0 bases, with 20 bases left in between. Germline V gene sequence: CDR1 MDHEN, CDR2 SYDVKM. CDR3 amino acids: CASSSMGHPTTNYGYTF. Written as DNA, the CDR3 is TGTGCCAGCAGCTCAATGGGACACCCGACGACTAACTATGGCTACACCTTC.

The chain employs TRBV5-6 and TRBJ1-6; tentatively, D is TRBD1 (6 bases). Per germline, CDR1 SGHDT and CDR2 YYEEEE. The V gene lost 10 bases and the J gene lost 4 bases, with 18 bases spanning the gap. This CDR3 comprises 15 residues. The CDR3 DNA follows: TGTGCCCGCGCTGGTAGGGGGATTTATAATTCACCCCTCCACTTT. Its translation: CARAGRGIYNSPLHF.

The chain carries TRBV6-6 and TRBJ1-2; 8 bases map to TRBD1. The CDR3 consists of 13 residues. CDR1 and CDR2 (germline): MNHNY, SVGAGI (reference sequence). Trimming took 4 bases from V and 5 from J; bases not matched to a gene: 3. CDR3 amino acids: CASSWTGSYGYTF. The CDR3 DNA follows: TGTGCCAGCAGTTGGACAGGGTCGTATGGCTACACCTTC.

This chain links TRBV6-5 with TRBJ2-7; 7 bases agree with TRBD1. V was clipped by 5 bases and J by 2 bases; unmatched bases: 6. Germline V gene sequence: CDR1 MNHEY, CDR2 SVGAGI. There are 14 residues in the CDR3. The CDR3 DNA reads as TGTGCCAGCAGTAGAGGGCAGGGGGCCTACGAGCAGTACTTC. Its protein product is CASSRGQGAYEQYF.